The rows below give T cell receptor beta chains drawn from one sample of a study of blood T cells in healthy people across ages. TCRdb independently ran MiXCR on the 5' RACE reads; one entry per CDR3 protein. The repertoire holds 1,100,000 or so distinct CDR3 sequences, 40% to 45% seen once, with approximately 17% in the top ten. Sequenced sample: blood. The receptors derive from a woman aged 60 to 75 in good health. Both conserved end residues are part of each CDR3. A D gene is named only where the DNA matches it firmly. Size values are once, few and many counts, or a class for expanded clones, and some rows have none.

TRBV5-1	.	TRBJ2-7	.	CASSKGTSTAYEQYF	TGCGCCAGCAGTAAGGGGACAAGCACTGCCTACGAGCAGTACTTC
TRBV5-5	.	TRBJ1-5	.	CASSLAPGEPQHF	TGTGCCAGCAGCTTGGCCCCTGGGGAGCCCCAGCATTTT
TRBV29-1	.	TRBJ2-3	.	CSVEILTGRTDTQYF	TGCAGCGTTGAGATATTAACAGGGAGGACAGATACGCAGTATTTT
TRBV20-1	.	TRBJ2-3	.	CSARAAPGQKGPLGTDTQYF	TGCAGTGCTAGAGCCGCTCCGGGACAAAAAGGCCCCTTAGGCACAGATACGCAGTATTTT
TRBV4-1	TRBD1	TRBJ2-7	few	CASSQDGTGIPYEQYF	TGCGCCAGCAGCCAAGACGGGACAGGGATCCCCTACGAGCAGTACTTC
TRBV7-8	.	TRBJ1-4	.	CASSLDQLGSVNEKLFF	TGTGCCAGCAGCTTAGATCAACTAGGGTCGGTTAATGAAAAACTGTTTTTT
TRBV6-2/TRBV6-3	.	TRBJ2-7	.	CASSYDAWSDEQYF	TGTGCCAGCAGTTACGACGCATGGTCAGACGAGCAGTACTTC
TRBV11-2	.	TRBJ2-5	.	CASSLGPRAETQYF	TGTGCCAGCAGCTTAGGCCCCAGGGCAGAGACCCAGTACTTC
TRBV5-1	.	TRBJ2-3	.	CASSLGRRDRSTDTQYF	TGCGCCAGCAGCTTGGGTAGGCGGGACAGAAGCACAGATACGCAGTATTTT
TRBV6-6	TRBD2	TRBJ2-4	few	CASILAGDNIQYF	TGTGCCAGCATCCTAGCGGGAGATAACATTCAGTACTTC
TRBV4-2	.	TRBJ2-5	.	CASSQVRDNQETQYF	TGTGCCAGCAGCCAAGTTAGGGACAACCAAGAGACCCAGTACTTC
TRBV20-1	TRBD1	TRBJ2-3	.	CSARATDSDRVPDTQYF	TGCAGTGCTAGAGCTACCGACTCAGACAGGGTCCCAGATACGCAGTATTTT
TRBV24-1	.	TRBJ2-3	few	CATSSSDTQYF	TGTGCCACCAGTAGCTCAGATACGCAGTATTTT
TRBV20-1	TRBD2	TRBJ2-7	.	CSARRLADSYEQYF	TGCAGTGCTAGAAGGCTAGCGGATTCCTACGAGCAGTACTTC
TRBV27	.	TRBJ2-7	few	CASTGALDEQYF	TGTGCCAGCACCGGAGCGCTGGACGAGCAGTACTTC
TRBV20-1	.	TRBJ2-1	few	CSARPNPGQRTPISSYNEQFF	TGCAGTGCTAGACCAAATCCGGGACAAAGGACTCCTATAAGCTCCTACAATGAGCAGTTCTTC
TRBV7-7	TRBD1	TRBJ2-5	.	CASQTGSGETQYF	TGTGCCAGTCAGACAGGGTCAGGGGAGACCCAGTACTTC
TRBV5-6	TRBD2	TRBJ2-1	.	CASSLGTSGRSYNEQFF	TGTGCCAGCAGCTTGGGGACTAGCGGGAGGTCCTACAATGAGCAGTTCTTC
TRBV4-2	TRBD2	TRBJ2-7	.	CASSQAALREGHYEQYF	TGTGCCAGCAGCCAAGCTGCTCTGCGGGAGGGCCACTACGAGCAGTACTTC
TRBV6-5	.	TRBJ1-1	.	CASSTGLLAGNTEAFF	TGTGCCAGCAGCACCGGCCTCCTCGCAGGGAACACTGAAGCTTTCTTT
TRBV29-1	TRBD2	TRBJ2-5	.	CSVERTSGSIMETQYF	TGCAGCGTTGAAAGGACTAGCGGGAGTATCATGGAGACCCAGTACTTC
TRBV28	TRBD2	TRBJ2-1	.	CASTPGGSRYNEQFF	TGTGCCAGCACCCCAGGCGGGAGTCGGTACAATGAGCAGTTCTTC
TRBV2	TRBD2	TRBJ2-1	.	CASSQPLAGIDNEQFF	TGTGCCAGCAGTCAACCGCTAGCGGGAATTGACAATGAGCAGTTCTTC
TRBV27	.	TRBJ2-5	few	CASSTGAGETQYF	TGTGCCAGCTCGACGGGAGCGGGAGAGACCCAGTACTTC
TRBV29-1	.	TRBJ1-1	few	CSVARLGANTEAFF	TGCAGCGTTGCACGGCTAGGGGCGAACACTGAAGCTTTCTTT
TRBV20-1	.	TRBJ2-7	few	CSARASGANSYEQYF	TGCAGTGCTAGGGCCAGCGGAGCGAACTCCTACGAGCAGTACTTC
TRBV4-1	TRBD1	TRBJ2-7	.	CASSQARTGREQYF	TGCGCCAGCAGCCAAGCCCGGACAGGGCGGGAGCAGTACTTC
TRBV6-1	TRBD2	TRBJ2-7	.	CASRSTSGRAYPYEQYF	TGTGCCAGCAGAAGCACTAGCGGGAGGGCCTATCCCTACGAGCAGTACTTC
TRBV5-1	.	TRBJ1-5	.	CASSLESWEDQPQHF	TGCGCCAGCAGCTTAGAGTCATGGGAGGATCAGCCCCAGCATTTT
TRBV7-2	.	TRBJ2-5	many	CASSLSFQETQYF	TGTGCCAGCAGTCTCAGTTTCCAAGAGACCCAGTACTTC
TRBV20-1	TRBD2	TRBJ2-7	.	CSARDRGRERGYNEQYF	TGCAGTGCTAGAGATCGGGGAAGGGAGCGGGGCTACAATGAGCAGTACTTC
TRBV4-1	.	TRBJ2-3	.	CASSLGAAGRVDTQYF	TGCGCCAGCAGCCTGGGGGCCGCGGGTAGGGTAGATACGCAGTATTTT
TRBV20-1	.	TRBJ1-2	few	CSAGTFGQSDGYTF	TGCAGTGCTGGGACCTTTGGGCAATCAGATGGCTACACCTTC
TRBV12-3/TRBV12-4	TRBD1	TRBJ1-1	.	CASSQGTGPYEAFF	TGTGCCAGCAGTCAGGGGACAGGACCCTATGAAGCTTTCTTT
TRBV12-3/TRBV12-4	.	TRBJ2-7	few	CASQAAGRKRGYEQYF	TGTGCCAGCCAGGCGGCGGGAAGAAAGAGGGGCTACGAGCAGTACTTC
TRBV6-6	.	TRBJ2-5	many	CATEQETQYF	TGTGCCACCGAACAAGAGACCCAGTACTTC
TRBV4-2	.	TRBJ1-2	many	CASSQDIGVDGYTF	TGTGCCAGCAGCCAAGATATTGGGGTGGATGGCTACACCTTC
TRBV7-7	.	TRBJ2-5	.	CASSSETSARGTQYF	TGTGCCAGCAGCTCAGAGACGAGCGCTAGGGGGACCCAGTACTTC
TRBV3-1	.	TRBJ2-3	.	CASSQYRADTQYF	TGTGCCAGCAGCCAATATAGGGCAGATACGCAGTATTTT
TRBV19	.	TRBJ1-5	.	CASNPAPSNQPQHF	TGTGCCAGTAACCCAGCTCCCTCAAATCAGCCCCAGCATTTT
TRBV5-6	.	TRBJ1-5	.	CASSLAQGINQPQHF	TGTGCCAGCAGCTTGGCTCAGGGAATCAATCAGCCCCAGCATTTT
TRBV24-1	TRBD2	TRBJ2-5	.	CATSDTSTSGSIDEQYF	TGTGCCACCAGTGACACCTCGACTAGCGGGAGTATCGATGAGCAGTACTTC
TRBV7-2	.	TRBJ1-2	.	CASSLSGWGYTF	TGTGCCAGCAGCTTATCAGGGTGGGGCTACACCTTC
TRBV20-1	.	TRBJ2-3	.	CSASFGDTQYF	TGCAGTGCTAGCTTTGGAGATACGCAGTATTTT
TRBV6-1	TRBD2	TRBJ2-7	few	CASSETPLAGPPYEQYF	TGTGCCAGCAGTGAAACCCCACTAGCGGGACCTCCCTACGAGCAGTACTTC
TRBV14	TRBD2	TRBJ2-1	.	CASSQLRLAGGNEQFF	TGTGCCAGCAGCCAACTCCGACTAGCGGGCGGCAATGAGCAGTTCTTC
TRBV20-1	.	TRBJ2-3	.	CSAPHSHTDTQYF	TGCAGTGCCCCCCATTCCCACACAGATACGCAGTATTTT
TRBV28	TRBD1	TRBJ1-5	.	CASRGLQGGDNQPQHF	TGTGCCAGCAGGGGACTACAGGGGGGGGACAATCAGCCCCAGCATTTT
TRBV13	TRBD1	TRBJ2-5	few	CASSFNRGSETQYF	TGTGCCAGCAGCTTTAACAGGGGTTCAGAGACCCAGTACTTC
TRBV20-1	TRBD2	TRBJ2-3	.	CSATGAGGTDTQYF	TGCAGTGCTACGGGGGCGGGGGGGACAGATACGCAGTATTTT
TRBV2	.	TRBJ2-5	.	CASREGVTQYF	TGTGCCAGCAGGGAGGGGGTGACCCAGTACTTC
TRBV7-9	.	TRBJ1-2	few	CASSLGQAPNKGYTF	TGTGCCAGCAGCTTAGGTCAGGCCCCTAATAAGGGCTACACCTTC
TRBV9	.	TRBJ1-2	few	CASSPGPGASYGYTF	TGTGCCAGCAGCCCCGGCCCAGGGGCCTCCTATGGCTACACCTTC
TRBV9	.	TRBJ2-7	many	CASSVAASTYEQYF	TGTGCCAGCAGCGTTGCGGCTTCTACCTACGAGCAGTACTTC
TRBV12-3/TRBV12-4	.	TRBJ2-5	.	CASRSGRRETQYF	TGTGCCAGCAGGTCCGGGAGACGGGAGACCCAGTACTTC